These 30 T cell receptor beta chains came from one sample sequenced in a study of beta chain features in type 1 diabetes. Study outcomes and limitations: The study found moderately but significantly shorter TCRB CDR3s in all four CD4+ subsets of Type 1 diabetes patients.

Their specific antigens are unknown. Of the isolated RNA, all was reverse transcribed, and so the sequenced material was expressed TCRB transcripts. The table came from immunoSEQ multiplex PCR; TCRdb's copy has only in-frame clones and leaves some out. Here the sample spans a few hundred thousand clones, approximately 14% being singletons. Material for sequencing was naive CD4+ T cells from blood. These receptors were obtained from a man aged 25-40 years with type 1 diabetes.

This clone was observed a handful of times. CDR3 protein: CASSFEGNEQFF. Written as DNA, the CDR3 is TGCGCCAGCAGCTTTGAGGGCAATGAGCAGTTCTTC. The chain combines TRBV5-1 with TRBJ2-1, with D perhaps matching TRBD2 (5 bases). This CDR3 has 12 amino acids. V gave up 2 bases and J gave up 6 bases, with 6 bases separating them. Per germline, CDR1 SGHRS and CDR2 YFSETQ.

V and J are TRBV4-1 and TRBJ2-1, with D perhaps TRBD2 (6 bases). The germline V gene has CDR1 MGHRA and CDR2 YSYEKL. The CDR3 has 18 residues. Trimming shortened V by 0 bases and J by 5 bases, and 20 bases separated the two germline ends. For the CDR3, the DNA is TGCGCCAGCAGCCAAGACATTGGGGCGAGGATAGCGGACAATGAGCAGTTCTTC. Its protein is CASSQDIGARIADNEQFF.

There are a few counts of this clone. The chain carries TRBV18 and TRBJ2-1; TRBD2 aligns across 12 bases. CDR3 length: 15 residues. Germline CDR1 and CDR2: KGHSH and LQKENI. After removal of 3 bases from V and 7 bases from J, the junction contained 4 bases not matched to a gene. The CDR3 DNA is TGTGCCAGCTCACCGACTAGCGGGAGTTTGAATGAGCAGTTCTTC. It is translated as CASSPTSGSLNEQFF.

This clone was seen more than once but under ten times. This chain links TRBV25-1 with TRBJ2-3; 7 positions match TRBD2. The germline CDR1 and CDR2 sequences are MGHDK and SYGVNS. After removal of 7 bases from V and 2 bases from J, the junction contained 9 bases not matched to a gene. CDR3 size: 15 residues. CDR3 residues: CASIGEAGATDTQYF. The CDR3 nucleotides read TGTGCCAGCATTGGCGAGGCGGGAGCCACAGATACGCAGTATTTT.

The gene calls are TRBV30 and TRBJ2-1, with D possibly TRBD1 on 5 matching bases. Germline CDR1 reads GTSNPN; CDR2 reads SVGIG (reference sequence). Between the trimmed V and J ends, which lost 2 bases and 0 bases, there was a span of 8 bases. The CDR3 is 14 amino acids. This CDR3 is CAWSSGISYNEQFF. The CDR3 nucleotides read TGTGCCTGGAGTTCAGGGATCTCCTACAATGAGCAGTTCTTC.

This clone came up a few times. The CDR3 region is CASSLDVGAAYEQYF. The CDR3, as DNA: TGCGCCAGCAGCTTGGACGTGGGGGCGGCTTACGAGCAGTACTTC. V is TRBV5-1 and J is TRBJ2-7; TRBD1 might be the D (6 bases). The germline V gene encodes CDR1 SGHRS and CDR2 YFSETQ. CDR3 length: 15 residues. The V end was cut by 0 bases, the J end by 4 bases, with 14 bases between.

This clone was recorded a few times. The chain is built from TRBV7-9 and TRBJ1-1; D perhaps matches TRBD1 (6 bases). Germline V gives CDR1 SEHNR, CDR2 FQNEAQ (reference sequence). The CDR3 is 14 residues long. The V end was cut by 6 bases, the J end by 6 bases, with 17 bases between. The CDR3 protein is CASRQRGGAAEAFF. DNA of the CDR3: TGTGCCAGCAGACAGAGGGGGGGCGCGGCTGAAGCTTTCTTT.

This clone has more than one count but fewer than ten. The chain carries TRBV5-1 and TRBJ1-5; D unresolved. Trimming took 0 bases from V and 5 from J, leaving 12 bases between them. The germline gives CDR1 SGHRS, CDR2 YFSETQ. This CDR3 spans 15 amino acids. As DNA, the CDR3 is TGCGCCAGCAGCTTGGAGCCAAACCCCGATCAGCCCCAGCATTTT. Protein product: CASSLEPNPDQPQHF.

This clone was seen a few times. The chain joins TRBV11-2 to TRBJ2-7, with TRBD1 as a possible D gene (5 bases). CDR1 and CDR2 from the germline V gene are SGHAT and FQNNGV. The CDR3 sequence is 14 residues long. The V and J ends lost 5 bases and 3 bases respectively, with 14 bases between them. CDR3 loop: CASSARRQGYEQYF. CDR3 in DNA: TGTGCCAGCAGCGCCAGACGGCAGGGCTACGAGCAGTACTTC.

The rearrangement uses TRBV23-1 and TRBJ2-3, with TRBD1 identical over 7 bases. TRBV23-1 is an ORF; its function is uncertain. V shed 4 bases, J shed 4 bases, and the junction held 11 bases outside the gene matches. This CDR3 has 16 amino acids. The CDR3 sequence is CASSPYNGQAADTQYF. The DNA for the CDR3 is TGCGCCAGCAGTCCCTATAATGGACAGGCGGCAGATACGCAGTATTTT.

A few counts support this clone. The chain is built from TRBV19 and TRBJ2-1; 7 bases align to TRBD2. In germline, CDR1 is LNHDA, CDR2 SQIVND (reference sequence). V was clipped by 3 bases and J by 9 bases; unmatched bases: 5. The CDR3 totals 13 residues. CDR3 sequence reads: CASSIVGGFEQFF. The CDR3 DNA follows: TGTGCCAGTAGTATCGTGGGGGGGTTTGAGCAGTTCTTC.

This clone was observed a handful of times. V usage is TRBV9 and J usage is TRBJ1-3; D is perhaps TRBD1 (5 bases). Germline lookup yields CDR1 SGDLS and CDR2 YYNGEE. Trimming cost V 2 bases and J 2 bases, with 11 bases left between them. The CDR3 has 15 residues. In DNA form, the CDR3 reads TGTGCCAGCAGCGTCACCGGGACTACTGGAAACACCATATATTTT. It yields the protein CASSVTGTTGNTIYF.

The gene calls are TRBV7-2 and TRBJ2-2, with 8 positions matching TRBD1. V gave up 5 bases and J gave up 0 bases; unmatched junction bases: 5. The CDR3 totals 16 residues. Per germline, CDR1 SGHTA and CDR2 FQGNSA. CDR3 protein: CASSRTGMANTGELFF. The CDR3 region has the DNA TGTGCCAGCAGCCGGACAGGGATGGCGAACACCGGGGAGCTGTTTTTT.

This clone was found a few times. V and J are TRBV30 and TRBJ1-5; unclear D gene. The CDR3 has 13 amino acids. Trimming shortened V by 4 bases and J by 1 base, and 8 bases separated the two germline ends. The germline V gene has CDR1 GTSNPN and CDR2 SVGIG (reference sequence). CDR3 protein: CAWTGGSNQPQHF. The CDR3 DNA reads TGTGCCTGGACGGGTGGGAGCAATCAGCCCCAGCATTTT.

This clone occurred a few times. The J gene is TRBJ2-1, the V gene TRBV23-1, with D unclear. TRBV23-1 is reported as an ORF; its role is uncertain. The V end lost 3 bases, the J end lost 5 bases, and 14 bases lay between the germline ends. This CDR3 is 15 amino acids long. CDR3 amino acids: CASSQSQSTDNEQFF. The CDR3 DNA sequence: TGCGCCAGCAGTCAGTCCCAGAGTACAGACAATGAGCAGTTCTTC.

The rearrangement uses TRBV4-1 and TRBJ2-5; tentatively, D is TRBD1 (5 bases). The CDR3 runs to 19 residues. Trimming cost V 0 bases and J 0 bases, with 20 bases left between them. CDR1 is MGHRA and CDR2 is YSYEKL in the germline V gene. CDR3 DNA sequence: TGCGCCAGCAGCCAAGATAGGCACCAAGGGGCCCGGTACCAAGAGACCCAGTACTTC. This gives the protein CASSQDRHQGARYQETQYF.

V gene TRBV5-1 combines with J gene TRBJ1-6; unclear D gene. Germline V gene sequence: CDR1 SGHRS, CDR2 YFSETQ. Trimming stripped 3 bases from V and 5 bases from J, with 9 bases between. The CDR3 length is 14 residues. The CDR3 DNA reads TGCGCCAGCAGCTCGATAGGAGATAATTCACCCCTCCACTTT. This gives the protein CASSSIGDNSPLHF.

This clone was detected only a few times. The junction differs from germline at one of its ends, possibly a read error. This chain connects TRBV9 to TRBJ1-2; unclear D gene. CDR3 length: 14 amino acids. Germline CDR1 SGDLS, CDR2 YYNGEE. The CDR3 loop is CASSVDDGRREQGF. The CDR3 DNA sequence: TGTGCCAGCAGCGTAGATGATGGCAGGAGGGAGCAAGGCTTC.

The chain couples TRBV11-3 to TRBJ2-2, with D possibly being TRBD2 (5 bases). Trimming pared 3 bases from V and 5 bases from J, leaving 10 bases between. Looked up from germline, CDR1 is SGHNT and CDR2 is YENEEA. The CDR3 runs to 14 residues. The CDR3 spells CASSLGRTTGELFF. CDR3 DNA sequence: TGTGCCAGCAGCTTGGGCAGGACTACCGGGGAGCTGTTTTTT.

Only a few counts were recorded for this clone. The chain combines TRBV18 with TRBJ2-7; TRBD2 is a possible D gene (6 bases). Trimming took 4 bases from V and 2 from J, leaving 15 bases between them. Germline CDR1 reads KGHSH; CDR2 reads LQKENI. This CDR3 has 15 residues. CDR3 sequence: CASSLAAGGTYEQYF. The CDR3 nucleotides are TGTGCCAGCTCACTGGCCGCTGGAGGGACCTACGAGCAGTACTTC.

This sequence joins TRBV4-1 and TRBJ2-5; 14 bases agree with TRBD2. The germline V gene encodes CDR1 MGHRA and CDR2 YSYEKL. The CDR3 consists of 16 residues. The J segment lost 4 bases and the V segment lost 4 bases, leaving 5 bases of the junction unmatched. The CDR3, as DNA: TGCGCCAGCAGCCCAGGACTAGCGGGAGGTCCAGAGACCCAGTACTTC. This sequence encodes CASSPGLAGGPETQYF.

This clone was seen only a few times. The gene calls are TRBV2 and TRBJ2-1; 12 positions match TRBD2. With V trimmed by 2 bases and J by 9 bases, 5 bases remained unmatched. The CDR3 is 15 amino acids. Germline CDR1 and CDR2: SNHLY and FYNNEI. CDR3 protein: CASSERGLAGGEQFF. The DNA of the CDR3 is TGTGCCAGCAGTGAAAGGGGACTAGCGGGCGGTGAGCAGTTCTTC.

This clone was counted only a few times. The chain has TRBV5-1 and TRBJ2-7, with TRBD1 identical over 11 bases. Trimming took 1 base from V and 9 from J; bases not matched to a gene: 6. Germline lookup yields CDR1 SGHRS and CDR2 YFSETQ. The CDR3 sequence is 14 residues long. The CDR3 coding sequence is TGCGCCAGCAGCTTGTGGACAGGGGGCAGGGTGCAGTACTTC. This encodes CASSLWTGGRVQYF. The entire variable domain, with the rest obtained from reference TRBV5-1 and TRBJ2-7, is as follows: KAGVTQTPRYLIKTRGQQVTLSCSPISGHRSVSWYQQTPGQGLQFLFEYFSETQRNKGNFPGRFSGRQFSNSRSEMNVSTLELGDSALYLCASSLWTGGRVQYFGPGTRLTVT.

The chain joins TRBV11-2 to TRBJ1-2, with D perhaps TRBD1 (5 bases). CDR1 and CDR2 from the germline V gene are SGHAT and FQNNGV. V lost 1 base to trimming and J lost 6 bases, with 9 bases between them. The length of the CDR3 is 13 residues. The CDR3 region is CASSLGLGDGYTF. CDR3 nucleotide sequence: TGTGCCAGCAGCTTAGGCTTAGGGGATGGCTACACCTTC.

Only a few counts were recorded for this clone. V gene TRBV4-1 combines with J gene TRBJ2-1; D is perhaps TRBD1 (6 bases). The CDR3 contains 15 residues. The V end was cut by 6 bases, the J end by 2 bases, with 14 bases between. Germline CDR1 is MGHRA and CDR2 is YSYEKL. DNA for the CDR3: TGCGCCAGCAGTCAAACAGGGCTCACCTACAATGAGCAGTTCTTC. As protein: CASSQTGLTYNEQFF.

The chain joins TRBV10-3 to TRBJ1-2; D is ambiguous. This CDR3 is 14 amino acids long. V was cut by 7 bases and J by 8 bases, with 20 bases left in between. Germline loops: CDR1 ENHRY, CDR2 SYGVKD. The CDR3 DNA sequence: TGTGCCATCAACTCCCACGCCGAGGGTTGGGGCTACACCTTC. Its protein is CAINSHAEGWGYTF.

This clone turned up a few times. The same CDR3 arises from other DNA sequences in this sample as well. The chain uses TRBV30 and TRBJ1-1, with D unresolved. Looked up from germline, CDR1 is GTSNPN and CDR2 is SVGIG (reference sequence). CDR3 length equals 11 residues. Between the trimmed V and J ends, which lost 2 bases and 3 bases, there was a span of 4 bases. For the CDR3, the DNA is TGTGCCTGGAGTACAGACACTGAAGCTTTCTTT. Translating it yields CAWSTDTEAFF.

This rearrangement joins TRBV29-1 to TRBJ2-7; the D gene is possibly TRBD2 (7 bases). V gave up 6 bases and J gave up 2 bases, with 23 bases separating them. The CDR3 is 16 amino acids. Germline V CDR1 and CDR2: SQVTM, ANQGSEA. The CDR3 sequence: CSVVVGGGGGAYEQYF. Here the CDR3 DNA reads TGCAGCGTCGTTGTGGGGGGCGGGGGCGGCGCCTACGAGCAGTACTTC.

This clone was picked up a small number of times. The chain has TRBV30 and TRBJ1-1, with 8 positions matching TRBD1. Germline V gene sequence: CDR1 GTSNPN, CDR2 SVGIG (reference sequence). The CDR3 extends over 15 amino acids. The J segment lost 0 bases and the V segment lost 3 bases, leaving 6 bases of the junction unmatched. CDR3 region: CAWRPTGQVNTEAFF. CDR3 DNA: TGTGCCTGGAGGCCAACGGGACAGGTGAACACTGAAGCTTTCTTT.

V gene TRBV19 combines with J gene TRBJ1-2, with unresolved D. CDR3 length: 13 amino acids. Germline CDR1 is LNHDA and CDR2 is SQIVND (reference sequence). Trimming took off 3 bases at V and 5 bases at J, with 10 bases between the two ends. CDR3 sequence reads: CASSMTRIYGYTF. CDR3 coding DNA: TGTGCCAGTAGTATGACTAGGATTTATGGCTACACCTTC.